The following is a T cell receptor (beta chain) sequence with its context. Its target is not known. This entry comes from a study of relationships among human T cell subsets. The T cell receptor alpha and beta CDR3 regions were amplified from mRNA by semiquantitative ARM-PCR. Exponential amplification used communal superprimers after tagged nested gene-specific primers in ARM-PCR. First-round products served as template after exonuclease removal of nested primers. TCRdb ran MiXCR on the multiplex PCR reads and lists one entry per CDR3 protein. The sample lists under 15,000 distinct CDR3 sequences, roughly 62% seen once, with just under 30% in the top ten. Study-wide results and limits: Bead-based sorting did not rule out CD4+CD8+ double-positive cells. Over 60% of CD8+ cytotoxic sequences came from clones with over 100 reads.

Th1 cells were collected as flow-through following bead selections for CD25, CD56 and CD294. Subset-specific monoclonal antibody beads were used to isolate T cell subsets. There are 15 residues in the CDR3. V lost 1 base to trimming and J lost 4 bases, with 13 bases between them. The germline CDR1 and CDR2 sequences are LNHDA and SQIVND (reference sequence). The chain couples TRBV19 to TRBJ1-2; TRBD1 might be the D (5 bases). The source material was CD4+ Th1 cells sorted from blood. The source is a man aged 35 to 55 in good health. CDR3 nucleotides: TGTGCCAGTAGTATAGGCCGGGGCCGGGGCTATGGCTACACCTTC. This codes for CASSIGRGRGYGYTF.